What follows is one T cell receptor beta chain and its context. The antigen it binds to is not known. No base quality values were provided; no much bigger clone lies one nucleotide off. This record belongs to a study of blood T cell repertoires in COVID-19 (dated by TCRdb to about 2020). In terms of the full investigation: Samples covering the acute and convalescent phases of COVID-19 were provided by collaborators in the United States, Italy and Spain. The material from the prospective study consisted of cDNA or gDNA derived from T cells, B-cell-depleted T cells, or PBMCs. Deeply sampled blood TCRbeta repertoires from subjects exposed to, actively infected with, or recovered from COVID-19 were included in the dataset. The repertoires were released in a freely available public database meant as a resource for research on the immune response to SARS-CoV-2. The samples were drawn from two sources: the first 160 participants of the ongoing ImmuneRACE study, and 1,200 or so subjects contributed by 6 global collaborators. The sample metadata nearly always contained a de-identified subject ID, COVID-19 status, age in years and sex. Where available, HLA class I and class II types were taken from metadata supplied by the sample provider and were not determined by assay-based typing. Findings and caveats that apply to the study as a whole: How much clinical and demographic metadata was included differed by source and by participant, and the metadata was provided uncurated.

The germline V gene provides CDR1 SGHDT and CDR2 YYEEEE. The CDR3 numbers 16 residues from cysteine through phenylalanine. Just CDR3 DNA is preserved here, 48 bases in frame from base 1. V has 5 bases trimmed and J has 5 bases trimmed; junction bases matching no gene number 11. Each collaborating institution followed its own protocols to collect whole blood in K2EDTA tubes. For TCRbeta analysis, collaborators shipped samples as frozen whole blood, isolated PBMCs, or DNA extracted from either of those sample types. TCRbeta CDR3 regions were amplified from genomic DNA by means of the immunoSEQ Assay, a bias-controlled multiplex PCR. The authors' pipeline ran thus. Within the assay, amplification of reference gene primers was used to estimate how many nucleated cells each sample contained. To quantify the absolute abundance of each unique TCRbeta CDR3 rearrangement, sequence reads were collapsed and filtered. For each sample, productive Simpson clonality was calculated by taking the square root of Simpson's diversity index across productive rearrangements. In TCRdb, the immuneACCESS table is reduced to in-frame sequences with V and J assigned. These tables do not hold every clone; where another copy was compared, an unresolved V gene accounts for under half, and the others remain unexplained. The V and J calls and clone size come from that table; D and trimming were worked out from the DNA. This sample gives about 220,000 clones in total; about 86% of them show up just once. The ten biggest clones cover about 2.3% of the sample.

The specimen sequenced was peripheral blood. This TCR was sampled from a woman aged 60-75 years with acute or convalescent COVID-19. The chain employs TRBV5-6 and TRBJ1-2, and TRBD1 aligns with 11 junction nucleotides. The DNA is TGTGCCAGCAGTCCCGGACAGGGGGCTTTTCGGTATGGCTACACCTTC. It specifies CASSPGQGAFRYGYTF.